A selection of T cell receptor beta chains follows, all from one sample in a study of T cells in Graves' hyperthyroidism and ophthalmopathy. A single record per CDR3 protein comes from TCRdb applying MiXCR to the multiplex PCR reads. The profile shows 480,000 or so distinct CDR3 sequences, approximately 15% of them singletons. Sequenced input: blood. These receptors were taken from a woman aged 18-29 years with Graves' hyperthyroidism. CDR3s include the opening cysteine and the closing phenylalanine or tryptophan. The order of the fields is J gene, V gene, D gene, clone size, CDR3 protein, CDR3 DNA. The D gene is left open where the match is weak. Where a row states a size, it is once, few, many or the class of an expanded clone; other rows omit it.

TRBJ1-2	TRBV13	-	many	CASSTLFRGYTF	TGTGCCAGCAGCACCCTCTTCCGCGGCTACACCTTC
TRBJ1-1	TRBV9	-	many	CASSVHGTYTEAFF	TGTGCCAGCAGCGTACACGGGACCTACACTGAAGCTTTCTTT
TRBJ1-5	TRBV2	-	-	CASNGGADQPQHF	TGTGCCAGTAACGGGGGAGCGGATCAGCCCCAGCATTTT
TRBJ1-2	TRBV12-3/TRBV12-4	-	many	CASSLAASSSGYTF	TGTGCCAGCAGTTTAGCGGCCAGTTCCAGTGGCTACACCTTC
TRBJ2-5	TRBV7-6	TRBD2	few	CASSFTGTSGSPETQYF	TGTGCCAGCAGCTTCACCGGGACTAGCGGATCCCCAGAGACCCAGTACTTC
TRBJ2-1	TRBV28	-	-	CASRKDPSNEQFF	TGTGCCAGCCGAAAAGACCCCTCGAATGAGCAGTTCTTC
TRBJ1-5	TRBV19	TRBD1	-	CASSTDREENQPQHF	TGTGCCAGTAGTACGGACAGGGAAGAAAATCAGCCCCAGCATTTT
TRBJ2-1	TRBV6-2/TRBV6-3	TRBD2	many	CASSPTPTSGSSYNEQFF	TGCGCCAGCAGCCCCACGCCAACAAGCGGGAGCTCCTACAATGAGCAGTTCTTC
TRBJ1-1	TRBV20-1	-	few	CSARPQTGVNTEAFF	TGCAGTGCTAGACCTCAGACAGGCGTCAACACTGAAGCTTTCTTT
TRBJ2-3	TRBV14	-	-	CASSQPLGGTTYTQYF	TGTGCCAGCAGCCAACCGCTTGGCGGTACCACATATACGCAGTATTTT
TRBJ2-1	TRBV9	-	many	CASSESGSNEQFF	TGTGCCAGCAGCGAAAGTGGATCTAATGAGCAGTTCTTC
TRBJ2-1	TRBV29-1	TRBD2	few	CSAGTSGSANEQFF	TGCAGCGCCGGGACTAGCGGGAGCGCCAATGAGCAGTTCTTC
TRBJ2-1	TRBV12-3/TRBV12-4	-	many	CASIRGSSYNEQFF	TGTGCCAGCATCCGGGGTAGCTCCTACAATGAGCAGTTCTTC
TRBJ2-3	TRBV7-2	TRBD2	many	CASSLVLTSGRLADTQYF	TGTGCCAGCAGCTTAGTGCTTACTAGCGGGAGACTAGCAGATACGCAGTATTTT
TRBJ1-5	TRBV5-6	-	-	CASALGNQPQHF	TGTGCCAGCGCTTTGGGAAATCAGCCCCAGCATTTT
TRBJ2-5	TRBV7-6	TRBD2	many	CASSLAQGSGRETQYF	TGTGCCAGCAGCTTAGCGCAAGGTAGCGGGAGGGAGACCCAGTACTTC
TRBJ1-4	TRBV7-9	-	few	CASSSGKETTNEKLFF	TGTGCCAGCAGCTCAGGCAAGGAGACTACTAATGAAAAACTGTTTTTT
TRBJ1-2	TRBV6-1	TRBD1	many	CASSPSTGGASYGYTF	TGTGCCAGCAGTCCGTCGACAGGGGGCGCGAGCTATGGCTACACCTTC
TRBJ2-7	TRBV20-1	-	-	CSASRDSKSYEQYF	TGCAGTGCTAGCCGGGACTCTAAATCCTACGAGCAGTACTTC
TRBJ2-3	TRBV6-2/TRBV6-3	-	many	CASNGYNTDTQYF	TGTGCCAGCAACGGCTATAACACAGATACGCAGTATTTT
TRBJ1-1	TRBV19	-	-	CASSTIQVPMNTGAFF	TGTGCCAGTAGTACGATACAGGTACCCATGAACACTGGAGCTTTCTTT
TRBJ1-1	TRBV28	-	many	CASSLWGGEAFF	TGTGCCAGCAGTTTATGGGGGGGGGAAGCTTTCTTT
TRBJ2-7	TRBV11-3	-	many	CASSSESYEQYF	TGTGCCAGCAGCTCCGAGTCCTACGAGCAGTACTTC
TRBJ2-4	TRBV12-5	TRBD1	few	CASVSGTGFPIQYF	TGTGCTAGTGTCTCAGGGACAGGGTTTCCCATTCAGTACTTC
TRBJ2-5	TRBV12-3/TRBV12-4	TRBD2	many	CASSFQWREREETQYF	TGTGCCAGCAGTTTCCAGTGGCGGGAGAGGGAGGAGACCCAGTACTTC
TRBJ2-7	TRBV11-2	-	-	CASSLTVGYEQYF	TGTGCCAGCAGCCTGACCGTAGGATACGAGCAGTACTTC
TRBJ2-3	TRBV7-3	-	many	CASSLTTYTDTQYF	TGTGCCAGCAGCTTGACTACGTACACAGATACGCAGTATTTT
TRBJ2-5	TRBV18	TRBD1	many	CASSPWDRVEETQYF	TGTGCCAGCTCACCGTGGGACAGGGTCGAAGAGACCCAGTACTTC
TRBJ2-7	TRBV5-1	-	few	CASSLTRYPYEQYF	TGCGCCAGCAGCTTGACTAGATATCCCTACGAGCAGTACTTC
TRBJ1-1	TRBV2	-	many	CASSGGGHLNTEAFF	TGTGCCAGCAGTGGGGGGGGACACTTGAACACTGAAGCTTTCTTT
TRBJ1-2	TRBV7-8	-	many	CASSPPGGYYGYTF	TGTGCCAGCAGCCCCCCCGGCGGCTACTATGGCTACACCTTC
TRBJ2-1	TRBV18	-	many	CASSEIQDNEQFF	TGTGCCAGCTCAGAGATACAAGACAATGAGCAGTTCTTC
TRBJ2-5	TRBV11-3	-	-	CASSLVPGPQETQYF	TGTGCCAGCAGCTTAGTACCGGGCCCCCAAGAGACCCAGTACTTC
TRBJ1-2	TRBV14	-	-	CAGSQDRTNYGYTF	TGTGCCGGCAGCCAAGACAGGACTAACTATGGCTACACCTTC
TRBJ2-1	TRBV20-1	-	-	CSAKVATTSYNEQFF	TGCAGTGCTAAAGTAGCGACTACCTCCTACAATGAGCAGTTCTTC
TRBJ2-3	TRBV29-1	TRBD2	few	CSVEDLAASTDTQYF	TGCAGCGTTGAAGATCTAGCGGCCAGCACAGATACGCAGTATTTT
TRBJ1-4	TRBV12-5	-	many	CASGLVLDGTANEKLFF	TGTGCTAGTGGTTTGGTGCTTGATGGGACGGCGAATGAAAAACTGTTTTTT
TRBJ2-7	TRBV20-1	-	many	CSYSRGSYEQYF	TGCAGTTATAGCAGGGGAAGCTACGAGCAGTACTTC
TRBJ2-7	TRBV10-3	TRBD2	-	CAISELAGRLEQYF	TGTGCCATCAGTGAATTAGCGGGACGTCTCGAGCAGTACTTC
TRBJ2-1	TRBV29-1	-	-	CSVVGGQRSSYNEQFF	TGCAGCGTTGTCGGAGGTCAGCGGAGCTCCTACAATGAGCAGTTCTTC
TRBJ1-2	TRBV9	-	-	CVSSVDRGYGYTF	TGTGTCAGCAGCGTAGACCGGGGCTATGGCTACACCTTC
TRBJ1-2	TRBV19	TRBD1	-	CASSFQGQSNYGYTF	TGTGCCAGTAGTTTCCAGGGACAGTCTAACTATGGCTACACCTTC
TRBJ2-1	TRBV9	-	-	CASSGRDPAYNEQFF	TGTGCCAGCAGCGGCCGGGACCCAGCCTACAATGAGCAGTTCTTC
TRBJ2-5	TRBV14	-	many	CASSFRTARETQYF	TGTGCCAGCTCTTTTAGGACAGCACGAGAGACCCAGTACTTC
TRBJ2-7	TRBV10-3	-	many	CAISEAPYEQYF	TGTGCCATCAGCGAAGCTCCCTACGAGCAGTACTTC
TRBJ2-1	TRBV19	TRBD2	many	CASSINLAGGRDEQFF	TGTGCCAGTAGTATCAACCTAGCGGGAGGGCGTGATGAGCAGTTCTTC